These T cell receptor beta chains were read from a single sample in a study of OX40 agonist ivuxolimab in advanced cancers. Profiled with immunoSEQ multiplex PCR; TCRdb holds only in-frame clones, not every one. The table lists approximately 60,000 clones, approximately 94% of them singletons, with approximately 19% in the top ten. The sample here was CD4+ or CD8+ T cells sorted from blood, taken in a trial of the OX40 agonist ivuxolimab. The receptors here all came from an adult with an advanced solid tumor such as melanoma, head and neck, liver or kidney cancer. The CDR3 runs from the conserved cysteine through the conserved F or W. D genes are given only for firm matches. Only some rows state a clone size, as once, few, many or a class for expanded clones.

TRBJ2-7 . TRBV7-3 . CASSLGPSYEQYF
TRBJ2-7 TRBD1 TRBV11-2 . CASSLSRGPSYEQYF
TRBJ2-7 TRBD1 TRBV29-1 . CSVEDGPGTGISYEQYF
TRBJ2-7 TRBD2 TRBV7-2 . CASSLGPAGERNEQYF
TRBJ1-3 . TRBV9 . CASSGGPSGNTIYF
TRBJ2-7 TRBD1 TRBV6-1 . CASSHRTGTYEQYF
TRBJ2-7 . TRBV5-6 once CASSLRDYEQYF
TRBJ2-5 TRBD1 TRBV12-5 . CASGRTGLYQETQYF
TRBJ2-7 TRBD2 TRBV7-2 few CASSIGLAGAYEQYF
TRBJ2-7 TRBD1 TRBV5-4 . CASSLRDSSYEQYF